This TCR beta chain emerged from a study of PD-L1 blockade in urothelial cancer. In germline, CDR1 is PRHDT, CDR2 FYEKMQ (reference sequence). The CDR3 has 14 residues. Losses at the gene ends were 5 bases for V and 7 bases for J; bases not matched to a gene: 11. Noted time point: pretreatment peripheral blood. The assay was immunoSEQ multiplex PCR, and TCRdb's table has in-frame clones only and misses some. Among around 130,000 clones listed, 70% to 85% were seen once. Sequenced here: PBMCs, sampled around atezolizumab (anti-PD-L1) treatment. The sequence was collected from a middle-aged man with urothelial cancer. The chain carries TRBV13 and TRBJ2-7, with TRBD2 matching over 7 bases. The CDR3: CASSPGTGGWEQYF. The CDR3 DNA is TGTGCCAGCAGCCCCGGGACGGGGGGTTGGGAGCAGTACTTC.